The text below deals with one T cell receptor beta chain. The target antigen is unknown. This entry is derived from a study of CD8+ T cells in alopecia areata. General study results and limits: In patients, TCRs were shared less clearly than in mice, and HLA may possibly be involved. Uncertainty about whether baseline CD8+ expansion is linked to response remains, with one nonresponder.

cDNA reverse transcribed from extracted RNA served as the sequencing template. TCRdb's copy holds only in-frame clones and misses some; the assay was immunoSEQ multiplex PCR. The table has 150,000 to 200,000 clones, about three fifths seen once. Treatment in this sample: oral pan-JAK inhibitor, 5-10 mg twice daily. From PBMCs, CD4+ and CD8+ T cells were sorted. Germline V gene sequence: CDR1 MGHDK, CDR2 SYGVNS. The CDR3 loop spans 12 amino acids. V lost 8 bases and J lost 3, with 11 bases in between. The V and J genes are TRBV25-1 and TRBJ2-7, with D possibly being TRBD2 (5 bases). This specimen consisted of CD4+ T cells sorted from blood, obtained at week 4, from a patient treated with tofacitinib. This receptor was taken from a human donor with alopecia areata. CDR3 protein: CASQADHYEQYF. The CDR3 DNA is TGTGCCAGCCAAGCGGACCACTACGAGCAGTACTTC.